This T cell receptor beta chain came from a study of vaccination effects on CD4 cells after COVID-19. Whole-study context: Samples that were drawn after vaccination came a median of 72 days after the second dose.

ViraFEST assay sequencing came after antigen-specific CD4+ T cells were expanded with viral peptide pools. Following 10 days of culture, CD4+ T cells were isolated. Two doses of BNT162b2 or mRNA-1273 vaccine were administered to participants. Using immunoSEQ multiplex PCR, the repertoire was profiled, and TCRdb retains in-frame clones only, with some absent. This table has about 46,000 clones, about 76% appearing once. This clone occurred a few times. What it recognizes is unknown. The J segment lost 9 bases and the V segment lost 1 base, leaving 6 bases of the junction unmatched. Germline V gene data show CDR1 as SGHTA and CDR2 as FQGNSA. The CDR3 is 15 residues long.

The clonotype was recovered from a human donor who received a COVID-19 vaccine. This material consisted of CD4+ T cells from PBMCs cultured with HCoV-OC43 spike peptides, taken after COVID-19 vaccination. The subset denotes: HCoV-OC43 spike overlapping peptide pool stimulation. V usage is TRBV7-2 and J usage is TRBJ1-6; 7 positions agree with TRBD1. CDR3 loop: CASSLGQGPGSPLHF. For the CDR3, the DNA is TGTGCCAGCAGCTTAGGACAGGGTCCGGGTTCACCCCTCCACTTT.